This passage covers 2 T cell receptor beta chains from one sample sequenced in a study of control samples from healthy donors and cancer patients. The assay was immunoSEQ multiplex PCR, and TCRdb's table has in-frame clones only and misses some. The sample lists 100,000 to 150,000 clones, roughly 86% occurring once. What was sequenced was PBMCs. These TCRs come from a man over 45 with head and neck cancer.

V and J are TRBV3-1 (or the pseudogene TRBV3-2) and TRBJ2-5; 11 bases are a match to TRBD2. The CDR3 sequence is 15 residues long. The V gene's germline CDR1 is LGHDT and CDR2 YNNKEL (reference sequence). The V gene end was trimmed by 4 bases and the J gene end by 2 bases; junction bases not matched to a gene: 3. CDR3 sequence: CASSLSGGAQETQYF. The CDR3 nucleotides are TGTGCCAGCAGCCTTAGCGGGGGGGCTCAAGAGACCCAGTACTTC.

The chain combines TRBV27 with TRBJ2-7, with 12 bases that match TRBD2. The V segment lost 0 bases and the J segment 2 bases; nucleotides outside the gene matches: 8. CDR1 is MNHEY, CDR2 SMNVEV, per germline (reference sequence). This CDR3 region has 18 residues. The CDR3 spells CASSLSTPLAGGPYEQYF. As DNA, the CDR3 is TGTGCCAGCAGTTTATCGACCCCCCTAGCGGGAGGGCCCTACGAGCAGTACTTC.